A selection of T cell receptor beta chains follows, all from one sample in a study of shared clonotypes between healthy human individuals. Sequenced by immunoSEQ multiplex PCR; TCRdb stores in-frame clones only, minus some. The sample yields under 2,500,000 clones, approximately 94% seen once. Sequencing was carried out using naive CD4+ T cells sorted from blood. The receptors were gathered from a man younger than 35 in good health. CDR3s leave out the opening cysteine and the closing phenylalanine or tryptophan. Each record gives: V gene, J gene, CDR3 protein.

>TRBV9|TRBJ2-1
ASSVAAPRNEQF
>TRBV5-6|TRBJ2-1
ASSLAEGVNEQF
>TRBV30|TRBJ1-6
AWSQQDNSPLH
>TRBV10-2|TRBJ2-7
ASGPGGEFYEQY
>TRBV19|TRBJ1-6
ASSISPGNSPLH
>TRBV7-8|TRBJ2-7
ASSPRVSFEQY
>TRBV7-8|TRBJ1-6
ASSPVGNSPLH
>TRBV28|TRBJ1-1
ASSLLGQMNTEAF
>TRBV7-2|TRBJ1-3
ASSFKGSGNTIY
>TRBV2|TRBJ1-1
ASSPVTEAF
>TRBV11-3|TRBJ1-3
ASSLSPLSGNTIY
>TRBV9|TRBJ2-7
ASSVQGSSYEQY
>TRBV11-2|TRBJ1-6
ASSLGSLQGANSPLH